The 5 T cell receptor beta chains reported below all come from one sample, sequenced in a study of shared clonotypes between healthy human individuals. Method: immunoSEQ multiplex PCR; TCRdb's copy keeps in-frame clones and lacks some. The table records roughly 2 million clones, 90% to 95% of them present only once. The material sequenced was naive CD4+ T cells sorted from blood. Stated subset: CD45RA+ positively selected. The receptor source for this set is a man between 18 and 29 years old in good health.

V is TRBV11-2 and J is TRBJ1-3; D remains unclear. CDR3 length equals 15 residues. CDR1 and CDR2 (germline): SGHAT, FQNNGV. Trimming shortened V by 1 base and J by 8 bases, and 15 bases separated the two germline ends. CDR3 nucleotides: TGTGCCAGCAGCTTAGGCAACTTTGGGGTGGACACCATATATTTT. Protein: CASSLGNFGVDTIYF.

This rearrangement joins TRBV7-2 to TRBJ1-2, with D perhaps TRBD1 (5 bases). The CDR3 covers 13 residues. The V gene lost 2 bases and the J gene lost 6 bases, with 10 bases spanning the gap. The V gene's germline CDR1 is SGHTA and CDR2 FQGNSA. The CDR3 DNA sequence: TGTGCCAGCAGCTTACAGGGCGCGGATGGCTACACCTTC. It specifies CASSLQGADGYTF.

The V call is TRBV30, the J call TRBJ1-4, with TRBD1 as a possible D gene (6 bases). CDR3 length equals 14 residues. Trimming took off 2 bases at V and 8 bases at J, with 15 bases between the two ends. Germline V gene lookup returns CDR1 GTSNPN and CDR2 SVGIG (reference sequence). CDR3 DNA sequence: TGTGCCTGGAGTAAGGGGGAGGTTGGCGAAAAACTGTTTTTT. It specifies CAWSKGEVGEKLFF. The whole variable domain, remainder taken from reference TRBV30 and TRBJ1-4, is SQTIHQWPATLVQPVGSPLSLECTVEGTSNPNLYWYRQAAGRGLQLLFYSVGIGQISSEVPQNLSASRPQDRQFILSSKKLLLSDSGFYLCAWSKGEVGEKLFFGSGTQLSVL.

The chain uses TRBV9 and TRBJ2-7; D is perhaps TRBD1 (6 bases). This CDR3 comprises 14 residues. CDR1 and CDR2 (germline): SGDLS, YYNGEE. Trimming pared 4 bases from V and 6 bases from J, leaving 17 bases between. DNA for the CDR3: TGTGCCAGCAGCCCCGATGGGGGCCGTAGCGAGCAGTACTTC. Amino acid sequence: CASSPDGGRSEQYF. The full variable domain, in which reference TRBV9 and TRBJ2-7 provide the parts outside the CDR3, is DSGVTQTPKHLITATGQRVTLRCSPRSGDLSVYWYQQSLDQGLQFLIQYYNGEERAKGNILERFSAQQFPDLHSELNLSSLELGDSALYFCASSPDGGRSEQYFGPGTRLTVT.

The V gene is TRBV9, the J gene TRBJ1-6; TRBD1 aligns across 8 bases. The CDR3 contains 14 residues. Germline V gene sequence: CDR1 SGDLS, CDR2 YYNGEE. Trimming cost V 4 bases and J 10 bases; bases outside gene matches: 7. CDR3 DNA: TGTGCCAGCAGCTCCGGACAGGGAAGCTCACCCCTCCACTTT. As protein: CASSSGQGSSPLHF.